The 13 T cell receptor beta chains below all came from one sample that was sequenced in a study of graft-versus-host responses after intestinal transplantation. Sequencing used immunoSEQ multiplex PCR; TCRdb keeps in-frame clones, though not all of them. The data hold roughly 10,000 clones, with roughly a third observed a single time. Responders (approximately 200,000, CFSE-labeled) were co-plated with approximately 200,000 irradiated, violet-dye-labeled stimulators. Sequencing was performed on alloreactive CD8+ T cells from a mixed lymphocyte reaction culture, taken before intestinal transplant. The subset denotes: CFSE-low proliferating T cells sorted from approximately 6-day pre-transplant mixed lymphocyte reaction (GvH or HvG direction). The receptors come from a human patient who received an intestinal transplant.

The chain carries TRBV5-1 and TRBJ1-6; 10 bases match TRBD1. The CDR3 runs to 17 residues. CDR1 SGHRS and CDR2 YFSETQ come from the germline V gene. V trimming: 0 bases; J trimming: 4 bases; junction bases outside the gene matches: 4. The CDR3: CASSLGQGAFYNSPLHF. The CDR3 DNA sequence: TGCGCCAGCAGCTTGGGACAGGGGGCCTTTTATAATTCACCCCTCCACTTT.

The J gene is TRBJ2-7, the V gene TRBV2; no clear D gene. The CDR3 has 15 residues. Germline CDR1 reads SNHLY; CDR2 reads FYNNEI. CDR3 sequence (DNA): TGTTTCAGGAAGGCGACGGCATACGATTTCTACGAGCAGTACTTC. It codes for CFRKATAYDFYEQYF.

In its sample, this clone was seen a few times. The CDR3 loop reads CSVESGEGYTF. CDR3 in DNA: TGCAGCGTTGAGTCGGGGGAGGGCTACACCTTC. J is TRBJ1-2 and V is TRBV29-1; maybe TRBD1 (5 bases). This CDR3 is 11 amino acids long. The germline V and J ends were trimmed by 3 bases and 8 bases, with 10 bases remaining between them. Germline values: CDR1 SQVTM, CDR2 ANQGSEA.

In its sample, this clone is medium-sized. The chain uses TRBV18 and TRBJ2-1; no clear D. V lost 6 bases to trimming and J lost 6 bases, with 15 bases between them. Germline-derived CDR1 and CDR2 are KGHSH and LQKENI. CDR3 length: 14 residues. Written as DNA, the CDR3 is TGTGCCAGCTCCTCTCAACCCACGGGCAATGAGCAGTTCTTC. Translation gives CASSSQPTGNEQFF.

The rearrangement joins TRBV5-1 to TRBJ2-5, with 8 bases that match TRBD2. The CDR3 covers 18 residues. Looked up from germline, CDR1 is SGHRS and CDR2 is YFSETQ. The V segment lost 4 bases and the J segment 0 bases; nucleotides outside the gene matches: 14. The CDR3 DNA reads TGCGCCAGCAGCCTCTACTGGTTAGCGGGGACGTACCAAGAGACCCAGTACTTC. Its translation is CASSLYWLAGTYQETQYF.

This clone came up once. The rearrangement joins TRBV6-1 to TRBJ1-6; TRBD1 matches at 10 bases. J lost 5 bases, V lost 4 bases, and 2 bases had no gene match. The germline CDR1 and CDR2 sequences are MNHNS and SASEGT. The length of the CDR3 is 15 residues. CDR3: CASSGGTGDNSPLHF. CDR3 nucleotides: TGTGCCAGCAGTGGTGGGACAGGGGATAATTCACCCCTCCACTTT.

Here the CDR3 DNA reads TGCGCCAGCAGCCAAGCGGGGGGGGGTCGCAATGAGCAGTTCTTC. Residues: CASSQAGGGRNEQFF. The chain recombines TRBV4-1 with TRBJ2-1, with 8 bases matching TRBD2. CDR3 length equals 15 residues. CDR1 is MGHRA, CDR2 YSYEKL, per germline. V trimming: 1 base; J trimming: 6 bases; junction bases outside the gene matches: 5.

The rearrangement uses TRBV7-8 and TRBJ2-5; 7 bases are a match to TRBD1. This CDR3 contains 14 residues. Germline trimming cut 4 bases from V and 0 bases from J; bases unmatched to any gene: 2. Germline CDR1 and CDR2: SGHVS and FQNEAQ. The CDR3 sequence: CASSSGQHQETQYF. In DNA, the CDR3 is TGTGCCAGCAGCTCGGGACAGCACCAAGAGACCCAGTACTTC.

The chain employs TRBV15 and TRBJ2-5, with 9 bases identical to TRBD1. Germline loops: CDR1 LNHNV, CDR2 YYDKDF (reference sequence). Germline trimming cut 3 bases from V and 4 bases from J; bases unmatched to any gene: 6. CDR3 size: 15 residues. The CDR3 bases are TGTGCCACCAGCAGCGACAGGGGGTTCGGAGAGACCCAGTACTTC. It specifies CATSSDRGFGETQYF.

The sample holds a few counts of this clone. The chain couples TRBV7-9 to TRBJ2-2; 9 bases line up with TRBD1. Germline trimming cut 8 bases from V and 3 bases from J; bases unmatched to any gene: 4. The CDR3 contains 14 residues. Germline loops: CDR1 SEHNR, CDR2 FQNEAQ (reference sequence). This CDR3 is CASGWDRDTGELFF. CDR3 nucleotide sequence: TGTGCCAGCGGGTGGGACAGGGACACCGGGGAGCTGTTTTTT. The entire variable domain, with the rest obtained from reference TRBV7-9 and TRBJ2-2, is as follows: DTGVSQNPRHKITKRGQNVTFRCDPISEHNRLYWYRQTLGQGPEFLTYFQNEAQLEKSRLLSDRFSAERPKGSFSTLEIQRTEQGDSAMYLCASGWDRDTGELFFGEGSRLTVL.

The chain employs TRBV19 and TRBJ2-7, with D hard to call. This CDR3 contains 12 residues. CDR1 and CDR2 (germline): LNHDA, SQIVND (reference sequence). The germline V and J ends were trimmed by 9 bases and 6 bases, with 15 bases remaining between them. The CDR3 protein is CARADIVGEQYF. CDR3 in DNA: TGTGCCAGGGCAGACATAGTGGGCGAGCAGTACTTC.

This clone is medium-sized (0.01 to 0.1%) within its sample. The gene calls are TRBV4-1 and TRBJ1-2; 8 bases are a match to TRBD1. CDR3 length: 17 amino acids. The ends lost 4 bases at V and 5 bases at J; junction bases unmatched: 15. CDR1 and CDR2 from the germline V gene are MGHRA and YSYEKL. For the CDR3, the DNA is TGCGCCAGCAGCCGTGGGGACAGGATCCTACCCGGATATGGCTACACCTTC. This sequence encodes CASSRGDRILPGYGYTF.

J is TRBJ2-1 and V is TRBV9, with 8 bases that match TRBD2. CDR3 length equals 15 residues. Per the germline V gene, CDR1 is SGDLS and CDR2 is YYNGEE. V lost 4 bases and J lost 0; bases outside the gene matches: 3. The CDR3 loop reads CASSRGGSSYNEQFF. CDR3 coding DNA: TGTGCCAGCAGCCGGGGGGGGAGCTCCTACAATGAGCAGTTCTTC.